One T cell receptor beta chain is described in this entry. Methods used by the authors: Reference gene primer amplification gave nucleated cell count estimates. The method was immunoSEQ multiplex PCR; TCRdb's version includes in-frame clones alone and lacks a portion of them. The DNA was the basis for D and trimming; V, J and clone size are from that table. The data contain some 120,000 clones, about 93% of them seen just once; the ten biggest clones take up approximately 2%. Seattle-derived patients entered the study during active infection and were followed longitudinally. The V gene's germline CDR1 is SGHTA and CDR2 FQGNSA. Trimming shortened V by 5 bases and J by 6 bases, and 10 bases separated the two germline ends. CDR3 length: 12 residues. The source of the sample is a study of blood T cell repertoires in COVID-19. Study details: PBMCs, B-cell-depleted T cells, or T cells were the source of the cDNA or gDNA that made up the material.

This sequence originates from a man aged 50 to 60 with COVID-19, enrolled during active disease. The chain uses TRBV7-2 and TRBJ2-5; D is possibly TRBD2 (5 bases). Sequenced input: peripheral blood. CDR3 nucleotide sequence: TGTGCCAGCAGCCAGCGGTGGAAGACCCAGTACTTC. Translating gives CASSQRWKTQYF.